This T cell receptor (beta chain) emerged from a study of blood T cell dynamics during melanoma immunotherapy. Worth noting for this clone: The antigen remains unidentified.

Time point indicated: pre-treatment baseline. Blood was drawn before treatment and at week 3 after checkpoint blockade. The study's findings and limits: Disease-control patients' PBMC repertoires became either more clonal or more diverse at W3.

The germline V gene encodes CDR1 PRHDT and CDR2 FYEKMQ (reference sequence). The CDR3 is 13 residues long. The ends were cut back, 6 bases at V and 3 bases at J, with 11 bases in the middle. DNA loading was fixed at 350 ng for all bulk PBMC samples. The protocol was immunoSEQ multiplex PCR, while the TCRdb copy is restricted to in-frame clones and leaves out a portion. The sample has approximately 13,000 clones; around 83% are singletons. The chain employs TRBV13 and TRBJ1-2; maybe TRBD1 (5 bases). The TCR sequence derives from a human donor with melanoma. Source: blood, taken from a patient treated with checkpoint blockade. The CDR3: CASSHRGDYGYTF. CDR3 in DNA: TGTGCCAGCAGTCATAGAGGGGACTATGGCTACACCTTC.